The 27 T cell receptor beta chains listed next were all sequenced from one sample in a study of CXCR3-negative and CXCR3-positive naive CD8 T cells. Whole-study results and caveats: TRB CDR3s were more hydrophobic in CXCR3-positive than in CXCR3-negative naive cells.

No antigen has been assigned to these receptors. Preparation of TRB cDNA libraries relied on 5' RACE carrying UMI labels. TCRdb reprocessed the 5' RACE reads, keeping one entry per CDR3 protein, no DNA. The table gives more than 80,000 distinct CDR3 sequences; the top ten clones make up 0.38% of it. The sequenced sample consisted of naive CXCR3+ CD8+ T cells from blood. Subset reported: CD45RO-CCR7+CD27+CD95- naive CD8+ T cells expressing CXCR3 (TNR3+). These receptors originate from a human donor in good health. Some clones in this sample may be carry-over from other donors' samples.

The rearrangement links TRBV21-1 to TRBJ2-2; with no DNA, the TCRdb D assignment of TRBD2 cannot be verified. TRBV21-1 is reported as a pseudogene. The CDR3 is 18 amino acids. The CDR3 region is CASSKVGTSGTNTGELFF.

This chain's CDR3 is CSVGGGYKSPEAFF. The chain is built from TRBV29-1 and TRBJ1-1; checking the TCRdb D call of TRBD1 is not possible without DNA. CDR1 is SQVTM, CDR2 ANQGSEA, per germline. This CDR3 spans 14 amino acids.

CDR3 protein: CAISGLTGYEQYF. The V and J genes are TRBV10-3 and TRBJ2-7; TCRdb proposes TRBD1, but this gene call is untestable without DNA. The CDR3 spans 13 residues. CDR1 and CDR2 (germline): ENHRY, SYGVKD.

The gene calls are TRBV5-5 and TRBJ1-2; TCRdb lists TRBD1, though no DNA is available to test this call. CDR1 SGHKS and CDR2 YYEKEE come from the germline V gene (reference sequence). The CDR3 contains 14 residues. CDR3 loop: CASSLGDTLYGYTF.

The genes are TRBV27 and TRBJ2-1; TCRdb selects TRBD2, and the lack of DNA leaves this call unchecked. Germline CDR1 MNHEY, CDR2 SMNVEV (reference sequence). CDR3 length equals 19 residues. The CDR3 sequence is CASRSRLAGGGSSYNEQFF.

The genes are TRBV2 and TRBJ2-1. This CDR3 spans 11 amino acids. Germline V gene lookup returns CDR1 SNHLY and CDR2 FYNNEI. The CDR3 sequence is CASRDGNEQFF.

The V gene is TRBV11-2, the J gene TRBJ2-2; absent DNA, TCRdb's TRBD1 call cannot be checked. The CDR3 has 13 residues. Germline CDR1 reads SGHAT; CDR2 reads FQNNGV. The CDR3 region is CASSARVPGELFF.

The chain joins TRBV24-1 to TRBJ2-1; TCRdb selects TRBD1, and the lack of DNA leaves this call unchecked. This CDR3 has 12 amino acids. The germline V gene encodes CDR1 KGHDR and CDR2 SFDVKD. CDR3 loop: CATRDSYNEQFF.

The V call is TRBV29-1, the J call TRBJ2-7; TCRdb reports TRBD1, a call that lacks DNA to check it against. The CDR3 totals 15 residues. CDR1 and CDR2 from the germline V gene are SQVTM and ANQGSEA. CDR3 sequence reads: CSVEGVGDRGYEQYF.

The CDR3 is CASSLRWDEQFF. This chain links TRBV11-2 with TRBJ2-1. The CDR3 is 12 amino acids. Germline loops: CDR1 SGHAT, CDR2 FQNNGV.

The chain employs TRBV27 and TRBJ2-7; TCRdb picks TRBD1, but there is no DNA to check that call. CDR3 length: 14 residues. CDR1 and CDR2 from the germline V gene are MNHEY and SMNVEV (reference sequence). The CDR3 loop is CASSVGQSSYEQYF.

This CDR3 reads CASSFLSQPQHF. This chain joins TRBV28 and TRBJ1-5. The CDR3 totals 12 residues. Germline loops: CDR1 MDHEN, CDR2 SYDVKM.

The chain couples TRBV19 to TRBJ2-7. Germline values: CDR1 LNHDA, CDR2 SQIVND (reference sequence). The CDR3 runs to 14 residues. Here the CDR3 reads CASSIDDNLYEQYF. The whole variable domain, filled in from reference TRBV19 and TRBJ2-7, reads DGGITQSPKYLFRKEGQNVTLSCEQNLNHDAMYWYRQDPGQGLRLIYYSQIVNDFQKGDIAEGYSVSREKKESFPLTVTSAQKNPTAFYLCASSIDDNLYEQYFGPGTRLTVT.

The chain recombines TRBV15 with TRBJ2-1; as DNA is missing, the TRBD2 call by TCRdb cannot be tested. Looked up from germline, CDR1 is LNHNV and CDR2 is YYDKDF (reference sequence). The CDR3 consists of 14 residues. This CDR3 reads CATSTSGGAGEQFF.

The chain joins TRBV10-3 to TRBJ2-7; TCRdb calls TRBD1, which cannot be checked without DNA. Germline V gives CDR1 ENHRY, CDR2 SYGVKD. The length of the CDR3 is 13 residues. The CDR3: CAIALQGTYEQYF.

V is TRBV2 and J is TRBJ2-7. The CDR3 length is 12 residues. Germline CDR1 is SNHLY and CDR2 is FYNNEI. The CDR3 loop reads CASWDPSYEQYF.

The CDR3 here is CASSYASNYGYTF. The rearrangement joins TRBV6-5 to TRBJ1-2. Germline CDR1 and CDR2: MNHEY and SVGAGI. The CDR3 is made up of 13 amino acids.

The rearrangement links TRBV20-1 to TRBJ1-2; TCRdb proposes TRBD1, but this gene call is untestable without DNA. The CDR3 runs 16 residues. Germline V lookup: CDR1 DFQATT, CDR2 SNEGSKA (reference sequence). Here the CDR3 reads CSARDPDGGLDYGYTF.

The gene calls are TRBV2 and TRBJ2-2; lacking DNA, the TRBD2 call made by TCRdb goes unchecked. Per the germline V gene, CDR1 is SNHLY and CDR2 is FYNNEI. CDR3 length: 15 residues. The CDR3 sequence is CATLTSGANTGELFF.

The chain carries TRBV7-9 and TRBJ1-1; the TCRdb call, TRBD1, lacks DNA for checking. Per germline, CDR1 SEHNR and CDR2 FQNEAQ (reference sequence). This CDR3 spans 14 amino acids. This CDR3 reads CASSFQGTNTEAFF. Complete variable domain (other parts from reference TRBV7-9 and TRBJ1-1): DTGVSQNPRHKITKRGQNVTFRCDPISEHNRLYWYRQTLGQGPEFLTYFQNEAQLEKSRLLSDRFSAERPKGSFSTLEIQRTEQGDSAMYLCASSFQGTNTEAFFGQGTRLTVV.

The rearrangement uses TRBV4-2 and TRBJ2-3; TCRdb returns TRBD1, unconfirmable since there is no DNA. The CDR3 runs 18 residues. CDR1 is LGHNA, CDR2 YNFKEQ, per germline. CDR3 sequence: CASSQDYVRLGSTDTQYF.

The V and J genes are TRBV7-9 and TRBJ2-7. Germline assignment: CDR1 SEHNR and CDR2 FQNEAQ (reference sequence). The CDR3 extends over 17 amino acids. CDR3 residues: CASSFDFGLATSYEQYF.

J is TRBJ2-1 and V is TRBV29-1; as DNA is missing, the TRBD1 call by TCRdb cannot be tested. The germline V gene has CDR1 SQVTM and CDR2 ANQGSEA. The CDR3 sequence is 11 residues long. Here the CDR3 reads CSGRQNNEQFF.

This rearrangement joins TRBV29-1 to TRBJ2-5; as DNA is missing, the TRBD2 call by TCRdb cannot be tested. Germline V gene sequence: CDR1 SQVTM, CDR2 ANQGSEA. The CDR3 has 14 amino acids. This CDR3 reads CSVTQRDLGETQYF. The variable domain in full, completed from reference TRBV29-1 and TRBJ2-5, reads SAVISQKPSRDICQRGTSLTIQCQVDSQVTMMFWYRQQPGQSLTLIATANQGSEATYESGFVIDKFPISRPNLTFSTLTVSNMSPEDSSIYLCSVTQRDLGETQYFGPGTRLLVL.

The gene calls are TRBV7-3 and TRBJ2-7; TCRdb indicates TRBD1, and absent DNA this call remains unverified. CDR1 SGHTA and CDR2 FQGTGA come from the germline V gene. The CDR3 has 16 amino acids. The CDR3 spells CASSLGPYGGLNEQYF.

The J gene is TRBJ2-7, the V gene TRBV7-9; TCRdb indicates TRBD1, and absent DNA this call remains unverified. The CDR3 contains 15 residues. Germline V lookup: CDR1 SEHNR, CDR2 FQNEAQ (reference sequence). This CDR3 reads CASSPSEGQGYEQYF.

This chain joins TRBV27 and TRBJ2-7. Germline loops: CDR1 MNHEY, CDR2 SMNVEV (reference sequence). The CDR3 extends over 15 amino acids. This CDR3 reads CASSRSGMDSYEQYF.